These 32 T cell receptor beta chains came from one sample sequenced in a study of human T cells and chemical hapten exposure (dated by TCRdb to 2020 to 2023). Reading the label with the study, this specimen's time point is: pre-sensitization, week 0. Read against the paper, the sample's treatment or condition label means: therapeutic diphenylcyclopropenone sensitization with weekly scalp DPC. Library method: RACE. The sequencer listed for this sample is NextSeq 500. TCRdb reworked the public reads: Q25 trimming with fastp, MiXCR clone assembly, productive beta chains retained. Every CDR3 protein is listed once, alongside the most common genes and DNA of its rows. The sample table shows about 92,000 distinct CDR3 sequences, and around 10% are seen once. The top ten constitute around 4% of the sample. This material consisted of whole blood, taken in connection with sensitization to the hapten diphenylcyclopropenone (DPC). These receptors were collected from a woman aged 40 to 50 with alopecia areata. Some clones in this sample may be carry-over from other donors' samples.

This clonotype was seen a handful of times. The chain employs TRBV13 and TRBJ2-7; a possible D gene is TRBD1 (5 bases). This CDR3 has 14 amino acids. The V end lost 0 bases, the J end lost 3 bases, and 9 bases lay between the germline ends. Germline values: CDR1 PRHDT, CDR2 FYEKMQ (reference sequence). The CDR3 nucleotides read TGTGCCAGCAGCTTAGGGGGGCCGTACTACGAGCAGTACTTC. Protein sequence: CASSLGGPYYEQYF.

Ten or more counts support this clonotype. J is TRBJ2-7 and V is TRBV6-5, with a possible D match to TRBD2 (5 bases). The length of the CDR3 is 14 residues. Germline V CDR1 and CDR2: MNHEY, SVGAGI. The V end was cut by 5 bases, the J end by 2 bases, with 13 bases between. For the CDR3, the DNA is TGTGCCAGCAGTCGAGGAGGCAGAACCTACGAGCAGTACTTC. Amino acid sequence: CASSRGGRTYEQYF.

This clonotype was recorded many times. The rearrangement uses TRBV6-2 or TRBV6-3 and TRBJ2-1, with 7 bases fitting TRBD1. The CDR3 length is 11 residues. Germline CDR1 reads MNHEY; CDR2 reads SVGEGT. V lost 11 bases and J lost 8; bases outside the gene matches: 6. Written as DNA, the CDR3 is TGTGCCTCACACAGGGGCCATGAGCAGTTCTTC. Translating gives CASHRGHEQFF.

This clonotype was counted only a few times. The chain employs TRBV4-1 and TRBJ1-1, with a weak D call TRBD1 (6 bases). The CDR3 is 17 amino acids. The ends were cut back, 5 bases at V and 0 bases at J, with 19 bases in the middle. The germline gives CDR1 MGHRA, CDR2 YSYEKL. The CDR3 DNA sequence: TGCGCCAGCAGCGCCGCGGGAGGGGGGATCGTGAACACTGAAGCTTTCTTT. It translates to CASSAAGGGIVNTEAFF.

This clonotype appeared many times. The chain links TRBV11-2 to TRBJ1-1; unclear D gene. Germline CDR1 and CDR2: SGHAT and FQNNGV. V was cut by 5 bases and J by 7 bases, with 14 bases left in between. CDR3 size: 13 residues. Written as DNA, the CDR3 is TGTGCCAGCAGCCCCCTCGGACTGATTGAAGCTTTCTTT. Residues: CASSPLGLIEAFF.

This clonotype was seen repeatedly, ten times or more. The J gene is TRBJ1-2, the V gene TRBV7-9; D may be TRBD1 (5 bases). Trimming shortened V by 5 bases and J by 4 bases, and 14 bases separated the two germline ends. CDR1 is SEHNR, CDR2 FQNEAQ, per germline (reference sequence). CDR3 length: 14 residues. In nucleotides, the CDR3 is TGTGCCAGCAGCCCGGGGCCTGGGATCTATGGCTACACCTTC. Its protein product is CASSPGPGIYGYTF.

This clonotype was counted at least ten times. The chain joins TRBV20-1 to TRBJ2-1; unclear D gene. This CDR3 comprises 17 residues. V gave up 1 base and J gave up 0 bases, with 16 bases separating them. The germline V gene encodes CDR1 DFQATT and CDR2 SNEGSKA (reference sequence). The CDR3 DNA is TGCAGTGCTAGAGCCCCGACGGCATACAGCTCCTACAATGAGCAGTTCTTC. Its translation is CSARAPTAYSSYNEQFF.

V is TRBV12-5 and J is TRBJ1-6; maybe TRBD1 (5 bases). The CDR3 covers 15 residues. Trimming left V 6 bases short and J 6 bases short, with 15 bases between. Germline CDR1 LGHNT, CDR2 FRNRAP. The DNA of the CDR3 is TGTGCTAGTGGGTCGGGGGAAGGCGCTAATTCACCCCTCCACTTT. Protein sequence: CASGSGEGANSPLHF.

This clonotype was seen ten or more times. The DNA of the CDR3 is TGCAGTGCTAGCCCCGGGAGGACGGACACCATATATTTT. Its translation: CSASPGRTDTIYF. The J gene is TRBJ1-3, the V gene TRBV20-1; D not resolved. V was pared by 3 bases and J by 8 bases, with 14 bases between. The CDR3 is 13 amino acids. Germline values: CDR1 DFQATT, CDR2 SNEGSKA (reference sequence).

The chain links TRBV11-2 to TRBJ2-2, with a tentative D call TRBD1 (5 bases). Germline V lookup: CDR1 SGHAT, CDR2 FQNNGV. V was shortened by 5 bases and J by 6 bases, with 13 bases between the two germline ends. The CDR3 loop spans 14 amino acids. CDR3 in amino acids: CASSGHTGAGELFF. Here the CDR3 DNA reads TGTGCCAGCAGCGGGCATACAGGTGCCGGGGAGCTGTTTTTT.

In this sample, this clonotype turned up a few times. The chain joins TRBV27 to TRBJ2-3; TRBD2 agrees at 9 bases. The germline V gene encodes CDR1 MNHEY and CDR2 SMNVEV (reference sequence). Trimming took 2 bases from V and 3 from J; bases not matched to a gene: 6. The CDR3 sequence is 16 residues long. The CDR3 DNA is TGTGCCAGCAGTTTAAGGCGGGGGGGCCTGACAGATACGCAGTATTTT. Protein product: CASSLRRGGLTDTQYF.

This sequence joins TRBV25-1 and TRBJ2-5, with D possibly being TRBD1 or TRBD2 (5 bases each). This CDR3 has 14 amino acids. V shed 5 bases and J shed 5 bases, with 15 bases lying between them. Germline V gene lookup returns CDR1 MGHDK and CDR2 SYGVNS. For the CDR3, the DNA is TGTGCCAGCAGTCCATTCGGGACCCGGGAGACCCAGTACTTC. Protein: CASSPFGTRETQYF.

The chain links TRBV2 to TRBJ2-6; D gene uncertain. Trimming pared 2 bases from V and 0 bases from J, leaving 11 bases between. The CDR3 length is 17 residues. Germline lookup yields CDR1 SNHLY and CDR2 FYNNEI. The CDR3 DNA reads as TGTGCCAGCAGTGAATCAGCTTCGACCTCTGGGGCCAACGTCCTGACTTTC. Protein: CASSESASTSGANVLTF.

In regard to this clonotype: This may be a read error: a much more frequent sequence differs by one nucleotide. The V call is TRBV6-5, the J call TRBJ1-1, with D perhaps matching TRBD1 (5 bases). This CDR3 is built from 14 residues. The germline V gene encodes CDR1 MNHEY and CDR2 SVGAGI. V dropped 3 bases and J dropped 13 bases, with 21 bases sitting between them. DNA of the CDR3: TGTGCCAGCAGTTATTCCCCCAGGGCCTTAGGCGTTTTCTTT. Protein: CASSYSPRALGVFF.

Many counts were recorded for this clonotype. CDR3 loop: CASSQSEGGMNTEAFF. For the CDR3, the DNA is TGTGCCAGCAGCCAATCCGAAGGGGGGATGAACACTGAAGCTTTCTTT. The gene calls are TRBV9 and TRBJ1-1, with D possibly being TRBD1 (6 bases). The CDR3 contains 16 residues. The V end lost 4 bases, the J end lost 0 bases, and 16 bases lay between the germline ends. Germline lookup yields CDR1 SGDLS and CDR2 YYNGEE.

This clonotype has just a few counts. The J gene is TRBJ2-1, the V gene TRBV5-4, with D perhaps matching TRBD2 (7 bases). The CDR3 is 12 residues long. Per germline, CDR1 SGHNT and CDR2 YYREEE (reference sequence). Trimming removed 4 bases at V and 6 bases at J, with 8 bases between. For the CDR3, the DNA is TGTGCCAGCAGCGGGGGGGCCAATGAGCAGTTCTTC. Residues: CASSGGANEQFF.

The rearrangement joins TRBV10-3 to TRBJ1-2, with D possibly being TRBD1 (6 bases). V was cut by 6 bases and J by 0 bases, with 23 bases left in between. This CDR3 has 18 residues. Germline V gene sequence: CDR1 ENHRY, CDR2 SYGVKD. CDR3 loop: CAISPTIQGEGANYGYTF. The DNA for the CDR3 is TGTGCCATCAGCCCTACTATACAGGGTGAAGGAGCTAACTATGGCTACACCTTC.

This clonotype showed up many times. The chain combines TRBV12-3 or TRBV12-4 with TRBJ2-7; D is unresolved. V was shortened by 5 bases and J by 0 bases, with 11 bases between the two germline ends. The CDR3 is made up of 14 amino acids. CDR3 sequence: CASSQTGYSYEQYF. CDR3 in DNA: TGTGCCAGCAGTCAAACGGGCTACTCCTACGAGCAGTACTTC.

This clonotype was observed many times. The V gene is TRBV7-3, the J gene TRBJ2-6; the D is unclear. V shed 5 bases and J shed 0 bases, with 11 bases lying between them. Germline CDR1 SGHTA, CDR2 FQGTGA. The CDR3 runs 16 residues. This CDR3 is CASSPLDLSGANVLTF. The CDR3 DNA is TGTGCCAGCAGCCCCTTGGACCTCTCTGGGGCCAACGTCCTGACTTTC.

In its sample, this clonotype was seen many times. This chain connects TRBV18 to TRBJ1-3; 7 bases fit TRBD1. The CDR3 has 13 residues. CDR1 and CDR2 from the germline V gene are KGHSH and LQKENI. V gave up 3 bases and J gave up 6 bases; unmatched junction bases: 2. The CDR3 nucleotides are TGTGCCAGCTCACCGGGACAGATAAACACCATATATTTT. Its translation is CASSPGQINTIYF.

This clonotype was observed a few times. The gene calls are TRBV18 and TRBJ1-1; no clear D gene. Trimming shortened V by 8 bases and J by 3 bases, and 16 bases separated the two germline ends. CDR1 is KGHSH and CDR2 is LQKENI in the germline V gene. The length of the CDR3 is 14 residues. CDR3 in amino acids: CASQRTGMDTEAFF. CDR3 bases: TGTGCCAGCCAAAGGACCGGGATGGACACTGAAGCTTTCTTT. Combining the CDR3 with reference TRBV18 and TRBJ1-1 gives the whole variable domain NAGVMQNPRHLVRRRGQEARLRCSPMKGHSHVYWYRQLPEEGLKFMVYLQKENIIDESGMPKERFSAEFPKEGPSILRIQQVVRGDSAAYFCASQRTGMDTEAFFGQGTRLTVV.

There are many counts of this clonotype. CDR3 protein: CASSPRGSGNTIYF. The CDR3 nucleotides read TGTGCCAGCAGCCCCAGGGGGTCTGGAAACACCATATATTTT. This chain links TRBV3-1 with TRBJ1-3, with 7 bases fitting TRBD1. This CDR3 region has 14 residues. Unmatched junction bases numbered 1, after V lost 4 bases and J lost 1 base. CDR1 and CDR2 from the germline V gene are LGHDT and YNNKEL (reference sequence).

This clonotype was seen ten or more times. The rearrangement joins TRBV7-9 to TRBJ1-1; 8 bases align to TRBD1. Germline trimming cut 5 bases from V and 6 bases from J; bases unmatched to any gene: 5. This CDR3 contains 13 residues. Germline V gene data show CDR1 as SEHNR and CDR2 as FQNEAQ (reference sequence). CDR3 coding DNA: TGTGCCAGCAGCATGGACAGGGTGTCTGAAGCTTTCTTT. This encodes CASSMDRVSEAFF.

This clonotype showed up many times. This sequence joins TRBV18 and TRBJ1-2; tentative D call: TRBD1 (6 bases). This CDR3 has 14 amino acids. The germline V and J ends were trimmed by 2 bases and 3 bases, with 10 bases remaining between them. Germline V lookup: CDR1 KGHSH, CDR2 LQKENI. CDR3 coding DNA: TGTGCCAGCTCACCATCCCCAGGGGACTATGGCTACACCTTC. This encodes CASSPSPGDYGYTF.

This chain connects TRBV9 to TRBJ1-6; D remains ambiguous. The CDR3 is 13 residues long. Between the trimmed V and J ends, which lost 4 bases and 7 bases, there was a span of 9 bases. The germline gives CDR1 SGDLS, CDR2 YYNGEE. The CDR3 sequence: CASSTYPNSPLHF. The CDR3 region has the DNA TGTGCCAGCAGCACATATCCGAATTCACCCCTCCACTTT.

This clonotype was detected only a few times. V is TRBV7-2 and J is TRBJ2-1; D perhaps matches TRBD1 (5 bases). Germline V gives CDR1 SGHTA, CDR2 FQGNSA. This CDR3 region has 16 residues. V lost 6 bases and J lost 0, with 15 bases in between. The CDR3 coding sequence is TGTGCCAGCAGTTTCACAGGCGCGAGCTCCTACAATGAGCAGTTCTTC. This encodes CASSFTGASSYNEQFF. Filled out from reference TRBV7-2 and TRBJ2-1, the complete variable domain reads GAGVSQSPSNKVTEKGKDVELRCDPISGHTALYWYRQSLGQGLEFLIYFQGNSAPDKSGLPSDRFSAERTGGSVSTLTIQRTQQEDSAVYLCASSFTGASSYNEQFFGPGTRLTVL.

The chain carries TRBV5-1 and TRBJ2-7, with a tentative D call TRBD2 (5 bases). This CDR3 comprises 13 residues. Trimming removed 0 bases at V and 2 bases at J, with 6 bases between. Germline-derived CDR1 and CDR2 are SGHRS and YFSETQ. In nucleotides, the CDR3 is TGCGCCAGCAGCTTGGACGGGACCTACGAGCAGTACTTC. Protein sequence: CASSLDGTYEQYF.

This clonotype was observed a handful of times. The V and J genes are TRBV6-2 or TRBV6-3 and TRBJ2-3; TRBD1 might be the D (5 bases). CDR3 size: 16 residues. Looked up from germline, CDR1 is MNHEY and CDR2 is SVGEGT. Trimming stripped 6 bases from V and 2 bases from J, with 18 bases between. The CDR3 DNA sequence: TGTGCCAGCAGCCACAGGCGTGGAGAAATCACAGATACGCAGTATTTT. Amino acid sequence: CASSHRRGEITDTQYF.

The chain links TRBV28 to TRBJ2-5; D is perhaps TRBD1 (5 bases). Trimming cost V 1 base and J 3 bases, with 15 bases left between them. The germline CDR1 and CDR2 sequences are MDHEN and SYDVKM. The length of the CDR3 is 16 residues. The CDR3 loop is CASSLSRVNQEETQYF. Here the CDR3 DNA reads TGTGCCAGCAGTTTATCCAGGGTGAATCAGGAAGAGACCCAGTACTTC.

In its sample, this clonotype was seen many times. The rearrangement uses TRBV5-6 and TRBJ1-1; unclear D gene. CDR1 and CDR2 from the germline V gene are SGHDT and YYEEEE. V lost 1 base and J 1 base, leaving 5 bases between the germline ends. The CDR3 extends over 13 amino acids. The CDR3 DNA follows: TGTGCCAGCAGCTTGTGGGCGAACACTGAAGCTTTCTTT. Its translation: CASSLWANTEAFF.

The sample holds many counts of this clonotype. The chain couples TRBV7-6 to TRBJ1-1; 7 bases are shared with TRBD1. Trimming cost V 3 bases and J 10 bases; bases outside gene matches: 5. The CDR3 is 12 amino acids. Germline CDR1 SGHVS, CDR2 FNYEAQ. CDR3 residues: CASSFRTGRAFF. CDR3 nucleotide sequence: TGTGCCAGCAGCTTTCGGACAGGTCGAGCTTTCTTT.

This clonotype was detected only a few times. The rearrangement joins TRBV28 to TRBJ1-5; TRBD1 agrees at 12 bases. Germline V gives CDR1 MDHEN, CDR2 SYDVKM. The CDR3 length is 19 residues. V shed 7 bases and J 2 bases; nucleotides not matched to a gene: 15. CDR3 in amino acids: CASTPWGTGGKLGNQPQHF. CDR3 DNA: TGTGCCAGCACTCCTTGGGGGACAGGGGGCAAATTGGGCAATCAGCCCCAGCATTTT.